This record covers a single T cell receptor beta chain. Cells designated naive CD8 were CD45RO-negative and were positively selected for CCR7, with terminally differentiated effector memory CD45RA+ cells excluded. This record comes from a study of shared clonotypes between healthy human individuals. CDR1 is LGHNA, CDR2 YNFKEQ, per germline. The V gene end was trimmed by 0 bases and the J gene end by 0 bases; junction bases not matched to a gene: 13. The CDR3 contains 19 residues. This table comes from immunoSEQ multiplex PCR, and its TCRdb copy is limited to in-frame clones, with some not included. This sample has more than 600,000 clones, with about 90% found just once.

The chain recombines TRBV4-2 with TRBJ2-5; 7 nucleotides agree with TRBD1. This clonotype originated in a man younger than 45 in good health. Sequencing was performed on naive CD8+ T cells sorted from blood. CDR3 protein: CASSQDPGTATKYQETQYF. For the CDR3, the DNA is TGTGCCAGCAGCCAAGACCCCGGGACAGCTACAAAGTACCAAGAGACCCAGTACTTC.